The clone carrying this T cell receptor beta chain was recorded at least ten times. Its antigen is not known. This specimen belongs to a study of neurological immune-mediated disorders. Findings and caveats of the study: Phylogenetic grouping assigned the repertoires of 18 of 34 multiple sclerosis patients to a single related-CDR3 cluster, representing a possible signature.

5'RACE generated cDNA with 10-nucleotide random UMIs. Whenever a sequencing run was performed, it yielded over 170 million TCR-beta sequences from 15-18 subjects. TCRdb reanalysed the 5' RACE reads using MiXCR and keeps one entry per CDR3 protein. This table holds some 95,000 distinct CDR3 sequences, 3.5% found once. Preparation of the unsorted libraries drew on 2 million PBMCs stored at -80 C. V lost 4 bases to trimming and J lost 0 bases, with 16 bases between them. This CDR3 comprises 16 residues. CDR1 and CDR2 (germline): LGHDT, YNNKEL (reference sequence). The chain uses TRBV3-1 and TRBJ2-7, with D perhaps given as TRBD1 or TRBD2 (5 bases each). Sequencing used PBMCs. The source of this sequence is a woman aged 18-29 years with multiple sclerosis. This chain's CDR3 is CASSRQVGTTSYEQYF. CDR3 nucleotide sequence: TGTGCCAGCAGCCGGCAGGTCGGGACGACCTCCTACGAGCAGTACTTC.